The rows below give T cell receptor beta chains drawn from one sample of a study of cytomegalovirus exposure and HLA in healthy donors. The table came from immunoSEQ multiplex PCR; TCRdb's copy has only in-frame clones and leaves some out. This sample carries around 150,000 clones, 65% to 80% of them seen once, and the ten largest clones take about 4.3%. Sequencing was performed on PBMCs. Receptor source: a man aged 18 to 29 in good health and CMV-seropositive. The CDR3 runs from the conserved cysteine through the conserved F or W. Fields, in order: CDR3 DNA, CDR3 protein, D gene, J gene, CDR3 length, clone size, V gene. The D gene is left open where the match is weak. Clone size is stated in some rows and not others, as once, few, many or a class when expanded.

CDR3nt: TGTGCCAGCAGTACCTGGGACAGCTTAAACACTGAAGCTTTCTTT; CDR3aa: CASSTWDSLNTEAFF; d_gene: TRBD1; j_gene: TRBJ1-1; len: 15; abundance: -; v_gene: TRBV6-6
CDR3nt: TGTGCCACCAGCAGACGCGGGGGAGGATCTAATGAAAAACTGTTTTTT; CDR3aa: CATSRRGGGSNEKLFF; d_gene: -; j_gene: TRBJ1-4; len: 16; abundance: -; v_gene: TRBV15
CDR3nt: TGTGCCAGCGGCGGGAGTCGGTACAATGAGCAGTTCTTC; CDR3aa: CASGGSRYNEQFF; d_gene: TRBD2; j_gene: TRBJ2-1; len: 13; abundance: -; v_gene: TRBV19
CDR3nt: TGTGCCAGCAGCTACTCGGACAGGGGGCGTAGAATGGAAGCTTTCTTT; CDR3aa: CASSYSDRGRRMEAFF; d_gene: TRBD1; j_gene: TRBJ1-1; len: 16; abundance: -; v_gene: TRBV7-9
CDR3nt: TGCAGCGTTTCCAGGGGAAGGGACACTGAAGCTTTCTTT; CDR3aa: CSVSRGRDTEAFF; d_gene: -; j_gene: TRBJ1-1; len: 13; abundance: -; v_gene: TRBV29-1
CDR3nt: TGCGCCAGCAGCCAAGATCGGGCAGGGACTGGAAACACCATATATTTT; CDR3aa: CASSQDRAGTGNTIYF; d_gene: -; j_gene: TRBJ1-3; len: 16; abundance: -; v_gene: TRBV4-1
CDR3nt: TGCGCCAGCGCCCTGACGGGGGTGAACACTGAAGCTTTCTTT; CDR3aa: CASALTGVNTEAFF; d_gene: -; j_gene: TRBJ1-1; len: 14; abundance: -; v_gene: TRBV5-1
CDR3nt: TGTGCCAGCAGCCCTTCTGGCCCACCGGGCTACACCTTC; CDR3aa: CASSPSGPPGYTF; d_gene: -; j_gene: TRBJ1-2; len: 13; abundance: -; v_gene: TRBV7-9
CDR3nt: TGTGCCAGCAGCCTAACCGATCGCACTGAAGCTTTCTTT; CDR3aa: CASSLTDRTEAFF; d_gene: -; j_gene: TRBJ1-1; len: 13; abundance: -; v_gene: TRBV13
CDR3nt: TGTGCCTCCAACGAAGGGGTTATTCAGCCCCAGCATTTT; CDR3aa: CASNEGVIQPQHF; d_gene: -; j_gene: TRBJ1-5; len: 13; abundance: once; v_gene: TRBV2
CDR3nt: TGTGCCTGGTCGGATCGGGAAGGCAGCTATGGCTACACCTTC; CDR3aa: CAWSDREGSYGYTF; d_gene: -; j_gene: TRBJ1-2; len: 14; abundance: -; v_gene: TRBV30
CDR3nt: TGTGCCAGTTGCCTGATGGCCACAGATACGCAGTATTTT; CDR3aa: CASCLMATDTQYF; d_gene: -; j_gene: TRBJ2-3; len: 13; abundance: -; v_gene: TRBV6-1
CDR3nt: TGTGCCAGCAGACTTGAGAGGGGGTCAGGGGCCAACGTCCTGACTTTC; CDR3aa: CASRLERGSGANVLTF; d_gene: -; j_gene: TRBJ2-6; len: 16; abundance: few; v_gene: TRBV7-2
CDR3nt: TGTGCCAGCAGCTTAGTAGAAGCCTCGGGGACTGAAGCTTTCTTT; CDR3aa: CASSLVEASGTEAFF; d_gene: -; j_gene: TRBJ1-1; len: 15; abundance: once; v_gene: TRBV7-2
CDR3nt: TGCAGCGGGGGAACCGGGACAGGGGATGGCTACACCTTC; CDR3aa: CSGGTGTGDGYTF; d_gene: TRBD1; j_gene: TRBJ1-2; len: 13; abundance: -; v_gene: TRBV29-1
CDR3nt: TGTGCCAGCGGGGCCGCCGGAAACATTCAGTACTTC; CDR3aa: CASGAAGNIQYF; d_gene: -; j_gene: TRBJ2-4; len: 12; abundance: -; v_gene: TRBV2
CDR3nt: TGTGCCAGCATGGGCGAGGACAGGGGTCACAATGAGCAGTTCTTC; CDR3aa: CASMGEDRGHNEQFF; d_gene: TRBD1; j_gene: TRBJ2-1; len: 15; abundance: -; v_gene: TRBV2
CDR3nt: TGTGCCAGCAGCCCGCGACAGAAGAACACTGAAGCTTTCTTT; CDR3aa: CASSPRQKNTEAFF; d_gene: -; j_gene: TRBJ1-1; len: 14; abundance: -; v_gene: TRBV13
CDR3nt: TGTGCCAGTAGTTCTCAGGGGGCCTACAATGAGCAGTTCTTC; CDR3aa: CASSSQGAYNEQFF; d_gene: TRBD1; j_gene: TRBJ2-1; len: 14; abundance: -; v_gene: TRBV19
CDR3nt: TGTGCCAGCAGACAGGGGTTTTCCACCGGGGAGCTGTTTTTT; CDR3aa: CASRQGFSTGELFF; d_gene: TRBD1; j_gene: TRBJ2-2; len: 14; abundance: few; v_gene: TRBV6-5
CDR3nt: TGTGCCAGCAGCCAAGTCCCGCGGGAGAGCACCGGGGAGCTGTTTTTT; CDR3aa: CASSQVPRESTGELFF; d_gene: TRBD2; j_gene: TRBJ2-2; len: 16; abundance: few; v_gene: TRBV14
CDR3nt: TGTGCCAGCAGTTCAAGCCTAACCAATGGTTCACCCCTCCACTTT; CDR3aa: CASSSSLTNGSPLHF; d_gene: -; j_gene: TRBJ1-6; len: 15; abundance: -; v_gene: TRBV27
CDR3nt: TGTGCCAGCAGCATCTTAGGGGGAGATGAGCAGTTCTTC; CDR3aa: CASSILGGDEQFF; d_gene: -; j_gene: TRBJ2-1; len: 13; abundance: -; v_gene: TRBV14
CDR3nt: TGTGCCAGCAGTGCTCCGGTGGCGGGGGACAATGAGCAGTTCTTC; CDR3aa: CASSAPVAGDNEQFF; d_gene: TRBD2; j_gene: TRBJ2-1; len: 15; abundance: once; v_gene: TRBV25-1
CDR3nt: TGTGCCAGCACCACCCCAGCGGGGGCCACTGAAGCTTTCTTT; CDR3aa: CASTTPAGATEAFF; d_gene: -; j_gene: TRBJ1-1; len: 14; abundance: -; v_gene: TRBV7-9
CDR3nt: TGTGCCACCCTCTCAGGGGGGAGCACAGATACGCAGTATTTT; CDR3aa: CATLSGGSTDTQYF; d_gene: -; j_gene: TRBJ2-3; len: 14; abundance: -; v_gene: TRBV10-3
CDR3nt: TGTGCCAGCAGCTCCCTAACAGGTAACACTGAAGCTTTCTTT; CDR3aa: CASSSLTGNTEAFF; d_gene: -; j_gene: TRBJ1-1; len: 14; abundance: -; v_gene: TRBV5-6
CDR3nt: TGTGCCACCAGCAGAGGTGGGACAAGTGAAAAACTGTTTTTT; CDR3aa: CATSRGGTSEKLFF; d_gene: -; j_gene: TRBJ1-4; len: 14; abundance: -; v_gene: TRBV15
CDR3nt: TGCGCCAGCAGCTTGGAGCCCTTGTCCGGCCAAGAGACCCAGTACTTC; CDR3aa: CASSLEPLSGQETQYF; d_gene: -; j_gene: TRBJ2-5; len: 16; abundance: -; v_gene: TRBV5-1
CDR3nt: TGTGCCAGCAGCACGACTAGCGGGCCCACAGATACGCAGTATTTT; CDR3aa: CASSTTSGPTDTQYF; d_gene: TRBD2; j_gene: TRBJ2-3; len: 15; abundance: -; v_gene: TRBV7-9
CDR3nt: TGTGCCAGCAATCGCCGACCTGAGGGACAGCCCCAGCATTTT; CDR3aa: CASNRRPEGQPQHF; d_gene: -; j_gene: TRBJ1-5; len: 14; abundance: once; v_gene: TRBV28
CDR3nt: TGTGCCAGCAGCTTGGAACAGGGGAGCACCGGGGAGCTGTTTTTT; CDR3aa: CASSLEQGSTGELFF; d_gene: TRBD1; j_gene: TRBJ2-2; len: 15; abundance: -; v_gene: TRBV5-4
CDR3nt: TGTGCCAGCAGTTTATCGTCCTCGGGGACAGGGCGAGAAAAACTGTTTTTT; CDR3aa: CASSLSSSGTGREKLFF; d_gene: TRBD1; j_gene: TRBJ1-4; len: 17; abundance: -; v_gene: TRBV27
CDR3nt: TGCGCCAGCAGCCCTACTAGCGGGGGCTCGGGGGGCACCCAGTACTTC; CDR3aa: CASSPTSGGSGGTQYF; d_gene: TRBD2; j_gene: TRBJ2-5; len: 16; abundance: -; v_gene: TRBV10-2
CDR3nt: TGCGCCAGCAGCTTGGCGGGCGGGACTGGAAACACCATATATTTT; CDR3aa: CASSLAGGTGNTIYF; d_gene: -; j_gene: TRBJ1-3; len: 15; abundance: -; v_gene: TRBV5-1
CDR3nt: TGTGCCAGCAGCGCAAACCCCGGCGCGGGGGAGCGGGATACGCAGTATTTT; CDR3aa: CASSANPGAGERDTQYF; d_gene: TRBD2; j_gene: TRBJ2-3; len: 17; abundance: -; v_gene: TRBV7-2
CDR3nt: TGTGCCAGCAGCTTGGACAGCAGCTATGGCTACACCTTC; CDR3aa: CASSLDSSYGYTF; d_gene: -; j_gene: TRBJ1-2; len: 13; abundance: -; v_gene: TRBV5-4
CDR3nt: TGTGCCAGCAGTTTATTAGGAGGCAGGGGCCAAGAGACCCAGTACTTC; CDR3aa: CASSLLGGRGQETQYF; d_gene: -; j_gene: TRBJ2-5; len: 16; abundance: -; v_gene: TRBV27
CDR3nt: TGTGCCAGCAGCTTCTCAGCAGGGGACAGGTACAATGAGCAGTTCTTC; CDR3aa: CASSFSAGDRYNEQFF; d_gene: TRBD1; j_gene: TRBJ2-1; len: 16; abundance: -; v_gene: TRBV11-3
CDR3nt: TGTGCCAGCAGCCACAACAGGGAAAACTATGGCTACACCTTC; CDR3aa: CASSHNRENYGYTF; d_gene: -; j_gene: TRBJ1-2; len: 14; abundance: many; v_gene: TRBV14
CDR3nt: TGTGCCAGCAGTTCCCCGGGGCTAGCGGGAGGGTCTTCGTTCTTC; CDR3aa: CASSSPGLAGGSSFF; d_gene: TRBD2; j_gene: TRBJ2-1; len: 15; abundance: -; v_gene: TRBV27
CDR3nt: TGTGCCAGCAGTCGGGACAGGAACTATGGCTACACCTTC; CDR3aa: CASSRDRNYGYTF; d_gene: TRBD1; j_gene: TRBJ1-2; len: 13; abundance: few; v_gene: TRBV7-2
CDR3nt: TGCAGCGTTGGTCTGGCCGGGGCCAACGTCCTGACTTTC; CDR3aa: CSVGLAGANVLTF; d_gene: -; j_gene: TRBJ2-6; len: 13; abundance: few; v_gene: TRBV29-1
CDR3nt: TGTGCCAGCAGTTCAGGGGTAGAGCAGTTCTTC; CDR3aa: CASSSGVEQFF; d_gene: -; j_gene: TRBJ2-1; len: 11; abundance: -; v_gene: TRBV6-5
CDR3nt: TGTGCCAGCTCACCCGACCTCGGGGGGGCGAGAGGTTTGGGCACTGAAGCTTTCTTT; CDR3aa: CASSPDLGGARGLGTEAFF; d_gene: -; j_gene: TRBJ1-1; len: 19; abundance: -; v_gene: TRBV18
CDR3nt: TGTGCCAGCAGTGACTCGCGGGGGGAACTACCTGAGGACACTGAAGCTTTCTTT; CDR3aa: CASSDSRGELPEDTEAFF; d_gene: -; j_gene: TRBJ1-1; len: 18; abundance: -; v_gene: TRBV25-1
CDR3nt: TGCGCCAGCAGCTGGGGGACAGGGGATGAAAAACTGTTTTTT; CDR3aa: CASSWGTGDEKLFF; d_gene: TRBD1; j_gene: TRBJ1-4; len: 14; abundance: -; v_gene: TRBV5-1
CDR3nt: TGTGCCAGCAGTTTATCACGGAGGAACTATGGCTACACCTTC; CDR3aa: CASSLSRRNYGYTF; d_gene: -; j_gene: TRBJ1-2; len: 14; abundance: -; v_gene: TRBV27
CDR3nt: TGTGCCATCAGTGAGGCAGCGGGAGTGGAAGAGACCCAGTACTTC; CDR3aa: CAISEAAGVEETQYF; d_gene: TRBD2; j_gene: TRBJ2-5; len: 15; abundance: -; v_gene: TRBV10-3
CDR3nt: TGTGCCAGTAGTATTGGGCAAAGGAACACTGAAGCTTTCTTT; CDR3aa: CASSIGQRNTEAFF; d_gene: -; j_gene: TRBJ1-1; len: 14; abundance: -; v_gene: TRBV19
CDR3nt: TGTGCCAGCAAGATACAGGGGTTAACTGCTGGCTACACCTTC; CDR3aa: CASKIQGLTAGYTF; d_gene: TRBD1; j_gene: TRBJ1-2; len: 14; abundance: -; v_gene: TRBV6-5
CDR3nt: TGTGCCAGCAGCCCCCAACAGGGCAGGGCCGGAACAGATACGCAGTATTTT; CDR3aa: CASSPQQGRAGTDTQYF; d_gene: -; j_gene: TRBJ2-3; len: 17; abundance: -; v_gene: TRBV9
CDR3nt: TGTGCCAGCAGCTTAGACGGGGCAGGGGTGCCCGGGGAGCTGTTTTTT; CDR3aa: CASSLDGAGVPGELFF; d_gene: -; j_gene: TRBJ2-2; len: 16; abundance: -; v_gene: TRBV11-2
CDR3nt: TGCGCCAGCAGCCAAGAAAGGGGCCGCTATGGCTACACCTTC; CDR3aa: CASSQERGRYGYTF; d_gene: -; j_gene: TRBJ1-2; len: 14; abundance: -; v_gene: TRBV4-1
CDR3nt: TGTGCCAGCACCCGGACAGGGCACAATCAGCCCCAGCATTTT; CDR3aa: CASTRTGHNQPQHF; d_gene: TRBD1; j_gene: TRBJ1-5; len: 14; abundance: few; v_gene: TRBV5-6
CDR3nt: TGTGCCAGCAGGAGAGCGGGGGGCACCTACAATGAGCAGTTCTTC; CDR3aa: CASRRAGGTYNEQFF; d_gene: TRBD2; j_gene: TRBJ2-1; len: 15; abundance: -; v_gene: TRBV28
CDR3nt: TGTGCCAGCAGCTTTACAGGGCTGGCGAACACTGAAGCTTTCTTT; CDR3aa: CASSFTGLANTEAFF; d_gene: -; j_gene: TRBJ1-1; len: 15; abundance: -; v_gene: TRBV5-6
CDR3nt: TGTGCCAGTAGTATGAGGCGGGGGGACAACACCGGGGAGCTGTTTTTT; CDR3aa: CASSMRRGDNTGELFF; d_gene: TRBD2; j_gene: TRBJ2-2; len: 16; abundance: -; v_gene: TRBV19
CDR3nt: TGTGCCAGCAGTGAGCAGGGACAGTCGAATCAGCCCCAGCATTTT; CDR3aa: CASSEQGQSNQPQHF; d_gene: TRBD1; j_gene: TRBJ1-5; len: 15; abundance: -; v_gene: TRBV6-1
CDR3nt: TGCGCCAGCAGCCCGGGACAGGGGGTTTATGTCTATGGCTACACCTTC; CDR3aa: CASSPGQGVYVYGYTF; d_gene: TRBD1; j_gene: TRBJ1-2; len: 16; abundance: -; v_gene: TRBV5-1